The rows below give T cell receptor beta chains drawn from one sample of a study of blood T cells in healthy people across ages. One entry per CDR3 protein, called by TCRdb with MiXCR from the 5' RACE reads. This sample has hundreds of thousands of distinct CDR3 sequences, with 25% found just once. The same specimen was also included in a second study, on T cells of mothers and their children.

The sequenced material came from blood. These receptor sequences come from a boy aged 10-17 years in good health. The CDR3 runs from the conserved cysteine through the conserved F or W. A D gene is named only where the DNA matches it firmly. A clone size is listed for some rows: how often the clone was seen (once, few, many), or a class if it is expanded.

j_call: TRBJ2-1; clone_size: few; d_call: TRBD2; v_call: TRBV6-5; cdr3_nt: TGTGCCAGCAGTCGCCACGGAGCGGGAGTCGATGAGCAGTTCTTC; cdr3_aa: CASSRHGAGVDEQFF
j_call: TRBJ2-7; clone_size: NA; d_call: TRBD2; v_call: TRBV3-1; cdr3_nt: TGTGCCAGCAGCCAAGATACTAGCGGGAGGGCCTACGAGCAGTACTTC; cdr3_aa: CASSQDTSGRAYEQYF
j_call: TRBJ2-5; clone_size: NA; d_call: TRBD1; v_call: TRBV7-9; cdr3_nt: TGTGCCAGCAGCTTTGGGACAGGTCTCCAAGAGACCCAGTACTTC; cdr3_aa: CASSFGTGLQETQYF
j_call: TRBJ2-7; clone_size: NA; d_call: TRBD1; v_call: TRBV5-1; cdr3_nt: TGCGCCAGCAGCTTGTTCACAGGGGGCTCCTACGAGCAGTACTTC; cdr3_aa: CASSLFTGGSYEQYF
j_call: TRBJ2-1; clone_size: NA; d_call: TRBD1; v_call: TRBV9; cdr3_nt: TGTGCCAGCAGCGATCCCGGGACAGCCTACAATGAGCAGTTCTTC; cdr3_aa: CASSDPGTAYNEQFF
j_call: TRBJ2-5; clone_size: NA; d_call: NA; v_call: TRBV2; cdr3_nt: TGTGCCAGCAGTGAAAGTCCCCCGGAGACCCAGTACTTC; cdr3_aa: CASSESPPETQYF
j_call: TRBJ1-5; clone_size: few; d_call: NA; v_call: TRBV7-9; cdr3_nt: TGTGCCAGCAGCGGGGGGGGTAGCAATCAGCCCCAGCATTTT; cdr3_aa: CASSGGGSNQPQHF
j_call: TRBJ2-1; clone_size: few; d_call: NA; v_call: TRBV5-6; cdr3_nt: TGTGCCAGCAGTAAATACGTCTTTACTGAGCAGTTCTTC; cdr3_aa: CASSKYVFTEQFF
j_call: TRBJ2-1; clone_size: few; d_call: NA; v_call: TRBV7-3; cdr3_nt: TGTGCCAGCAGCTTAAACGTGGGTTTTGGGAGCTCCTACAATGAGCAGTTCTTC; cdr3_aa: CASSLNVGFGSSYNEQFF
j_call: TRBJ2-7; clone_size: NA; d_call: NA; v_call: TRBV5-4; cdr3_nt: TGTGCCAGCAGGGGACCTCCCGGGTCCTACGAGCAGTACTTC; cdr3_aa: CASRGPPGSYEQYF
j_call: TRBJ2-5; clone_size: NA; d_call: NA; v_call: TRBV7-9; cdr3_nt: TGTGCCAGCAGCTTGTGGGGACAAAACCAAGAGACCCAGTACTTC; cdr3_aa: CASSLWGQNQETQYF
j_call: TRBJ1-2; clone_size: few; d_call: NA; v_call: TRBV7-8; cdr3_nt: TGTGCCAGCAGCTTAGATCCGGACAGCTTAAACTATGGCTACACCTTC; cdr3_aa: CASSLDPDSLNYGYTF
j_call: TRBJ2-5; clone_size: NA; d_call: NA; v_call: TRBV29-1; cdr3_nt: TGCAGCGCCACGCCGGGGCCTGAGATGGAGACCCAGTACTTC; cdr3_aa: CSATPGPEMETQYF
j_call: TRBJ2-7; clone_size: NA; d_call: TRBD2; v_call: TRBV13; cdr3_nt: TGTGCCAGCAGCTCTCGGACTAGCGGGGAGAACTACTACGAGCAGTACTTC; cdr3_aa: CASSSRTSGENYYEQYF
j_call: TRBJ1-3; clone_size: NA; d_call: TRBD1; v_call: TRBV27; cdr3_nt: TGCGCCAGCAGTACTCGACAGGGTTTGAGGGGAAACACCATATATTTT; cdr3_aa: CASSTRQGLRGNTIYF
j_call: TRBJ2-2; clone_size: NA; d_call: NA; v_call: TRBV5-4; cdr3_nt: TGTGCCAGCAGCTTGGGCAGGGAGGCCGGGGAGCTGTTTTTT; cdr3_aa: CASSLGREAGELFF
j_call: TRBJ2-7; clone_size: NA; d_call: TRBD1; v_call: TRBV10-3; cdr3_nt: TGTGCCATACAGGGGTCGATTACCTACGAGCAGTACTTC; cdr3_aa: CAIQGSITYEQYF
j_call: TRBJ2-5; clone_size: NA; d_call: NA; v_call: TRBV29-1; cdr3_nt: TGCAGCGCCGGCAGCCGTCAAGAGACCCAGTACTTC; cdr3_aa: CSAGSRQETQYF
j_call: TRBJ2-2; clone_size: NA; d_call: TRBD1; v_call: TRBV23-1; cdr3_nt: TGCGCCAGCAGTCCACCGGGACAGGGAACATGGGAGCTGTTTTTT; cdr3_aa: CASSPPGQGTWELFF
j_call: TRBJ1-1; clone_size: many; d_call: NA; v_call: TRBV7-3; cdr3_nt: TGTGCCAGCAGCTTGGGGGGGGCGGACACTGAAGCTTTCTTT; cdr3_aa: CASSLGGADTEAFF
j_call: TRBJ1-6; clone_size: NA; d_call: NA; v_call: TRBV14; cdr3_nt: TGTGCCAGCAGCCAAGTTCGAGCTCCAAATTCACCCCTCCACTTT; cdr3_aa: CASSQVRAPNSPLHF
j_call: TRBJ2-5; clone_size: NA; d_call: TRBD2; v_call: TRBV9; cdr3_nt: TGTGCCAGCAGCGTTCGGGCTAGCGGATTAGAAGAGACCCAGTACTTC; cdr3_aa: CASSVRASGLEETQYF
j_call: TRBJ2-2; clone_size: few; d_call: NA; v_call: TRBV7-2; cdr3_nt: TGTGCCAGCAGCTTAAGGGTCCCGGCGGTGGCGAACACCGGGGAGCTGTTTTTT; cdr3_aa: CASSLRVPAVANTGELFF
j_call: TRBJ2-4; clone_size: NA; d_call: NA; v_call: TRBV12-3/TRBV12-4; cdr3_nt: TGTGCCAGCAGTTTAGATCTGCGGATAAACATTCAGTACTTC; cdr3_aa: CASSLDLRINIQYF
j_call: TRBJ2-5; clone_size: NA; d_call: TRBD1; v_call: TRBV10-3; cdr3_nt: TGTGCCATCAGTGAGTGGCGGGACAGGGATGGAGAGACCCAGTACTTC; cdr3_aa: CAISEWRDRDGETQYF
j_call: TRBJ2-1; clone_size: NA; d_call: NA; v_call: TRBV5-1; cdr3_nt: TGCGCCAGCAGCTTGGGTGGGGGCCTATCGCATGAGCAGTTCTTC; cdr3_aa: CASSLGGGLSHEQFF
j_call: TRBJ1-1; clone_size: NA; d_call: TRBD1; v_call: TRBV29-1; cdr3_nt: TGCAGCGTCGTCGTCAGGGGGCTAGTAAGCACTGAAGCTTTCTTT; cdr3_aa: CSVVVRGLVSTEAFF
j_call: TRBJ2-1; clone_size: few; d_call: TRBD2; v_call: TRBV20-1; cdr3_nt: TGCAGTGCTAGAGATCTCCTAGCGGGGAATGAGCAGTTCTTC; cdr3_aa: CSARDLLAGNEQFF
j_call: TRBJ2-1; clone_size: NA; d_call: NA; v_call: TRBV7-3; cdr3_nt: TGTGCCAGCAGCTTAGCGGGGGACAGCTCCTACAATGAGCAGTTCTTC; cdr3_aa: CASSLAGDSSYNEQFF
j_call: TRBJ2-1; clone_size: NA; d_call: NA; v_call: TRBV2; cdr3_nt: TGTGCCAGCAGGGGGATACAACAGGGATTTGGCAATGAGCAGTTCTTC; cdr3_aa: CASRGIQQGFGNEQFF
j_call: TRBJ2-1; clone_size: many; d_call: NA; v_call: TRBV28; cdr3_nt: TGTGCCAGCAGTTTATGGAGCAATGAGCAGTTCTTC; cdr3_aa: CASSLWSNEQFF
j_call: TRBJ2-1; clone_size: few; d_call: NA; v_call: TRBV5-1; cdr3_nt: TGCGCCAGCTGCTTCGGACAGCACAATGAGCAGTTCTTC; cdr3_aa: CASCFGQHNEQFF
j_call: TRBJ2-7; clone_size: few; d_call: TRBD2; v_call: TRBV7-3; cdr3_nt: TGTGCCAGCAGCTTAGGGCCTAGCGGGAGCTCCTACGAGCAGTACTTC; cdr3_aa: CASSLGPSGSSYEQYF